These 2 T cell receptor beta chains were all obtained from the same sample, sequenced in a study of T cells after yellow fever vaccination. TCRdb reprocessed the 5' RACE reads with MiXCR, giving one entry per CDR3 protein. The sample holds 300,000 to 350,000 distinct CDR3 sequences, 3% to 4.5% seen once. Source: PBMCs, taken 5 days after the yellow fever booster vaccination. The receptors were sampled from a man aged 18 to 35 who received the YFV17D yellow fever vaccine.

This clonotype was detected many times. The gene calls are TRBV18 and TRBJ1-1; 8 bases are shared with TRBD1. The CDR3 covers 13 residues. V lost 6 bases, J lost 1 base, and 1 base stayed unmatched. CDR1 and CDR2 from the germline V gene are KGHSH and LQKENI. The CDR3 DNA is TGTGCCAGCTCTCAGGGGGCGAACACTGAAGCTTTCTTT. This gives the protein CASSQGANTEAFF.

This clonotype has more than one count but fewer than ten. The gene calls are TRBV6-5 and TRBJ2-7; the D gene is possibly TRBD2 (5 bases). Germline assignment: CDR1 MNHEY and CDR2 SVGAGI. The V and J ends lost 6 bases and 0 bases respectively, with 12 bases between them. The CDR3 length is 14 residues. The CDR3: CASRPSRDSYEQYV. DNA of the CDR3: TGTGCCAGCAGACCCTCACGGGACTCCTACGAGCAGTACGTC.